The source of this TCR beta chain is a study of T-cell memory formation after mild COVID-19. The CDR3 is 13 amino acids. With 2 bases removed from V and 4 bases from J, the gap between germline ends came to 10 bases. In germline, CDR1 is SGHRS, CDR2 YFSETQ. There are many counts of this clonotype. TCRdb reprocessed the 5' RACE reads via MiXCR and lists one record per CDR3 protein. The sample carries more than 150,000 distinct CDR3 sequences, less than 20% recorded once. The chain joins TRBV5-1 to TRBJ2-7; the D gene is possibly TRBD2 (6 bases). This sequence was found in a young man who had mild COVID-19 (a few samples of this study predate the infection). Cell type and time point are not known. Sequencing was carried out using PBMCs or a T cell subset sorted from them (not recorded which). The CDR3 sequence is CASSFTAGYEQYF. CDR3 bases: TGCGCCAGCAGCTTCACCGCGGGGTACGAGCAGTACTTC.